This T cell receptor beta chain was identified during a study of blood T cell repertoires in COVID-19 (dated by TCRdb to the early 2020s). For context, the study as a whole: Samples covering the acute and convalescent phases of COVID-19 were provided by collaborators in the United States, Italy and Spain. Samples came from the ongoing ImmuneRACE study (first 160 participants) plus 1,254 subjects from 6 global collaborators. The material from the prospective study consisted of cDNA or gDNA derived from T cells, B-cell-depleted T cells, or PBMCs. Where HLA class I and class II types were available, the types were taken from metadata supplied by the sample provider, not from assay-based typing. The repertoires were released in a freely available public database meant as a resource for research on the immune response to SARS-CoV-2. Sample metadata almost always included a de-identified subject ID, COVID-19 status, age in years and sex. The dataset comprised deeply sampled blood TCRbeta repertoires from subjects exposed to, actively infected with, or recovered from COVID-19.

Via the germline V gene, CDR1 is SGHVS and CDR2 FQNEAQ. Trimmed from V: 5 bases; trimmed from J: 0 bases; junction bases lacking a gene match: 12. The CDR3 runs 19 amino acids, cysteine and phenylalanine included. Only the CDR3 portion is preserved as DNA: 57 bases, with reading frame beginning at the first base. Regarding this clone: What this receptor recognizes is not known. Per-base quality was not reported, and no clone a single base away is much larger than it.

The immunoSEQ Assay, a bias-controlled multiplex PCR, was used to amplify TCRbeta CDR3 regions from genomic DNA. As for the original processing: Nucleated cell counts per sample were estimated from amplification of reference gene primers within the assay. To quantify the absolute abundance of each unique TCRbeta CDR3 rearrangement, sequence reads were collapsed and filtered. Productive Simpson clonality was computed per sample as the square root of Simpson's diversity index over productive rearrangements. What TCRdb holds here is the immuneACCESS table cut down to in-frame rearrangements. Part of the clones is not present; checked against another copy, under half of the missing clones reflect an unresolved V gene, and the others are unexplained. The V and J calls and the clone size are those of that table, but D and trimming were determined from the DNA. Recorded for this sample are about 36,000 clones; more than 60% of them occurred a single time. Roughly 2% of the sample goes to the ten largest clones.

The investigation overall reported the following: Clinical and demographic metadata were provided uncurated, with the amount varying by source and participant.

Whole blood was collected in K2EDTA tubes by collaborating institutions according to the institutions' own protocols. For TCRbeta analysis, collaborators shipped samples in one of three forms: frozen whole blood, isolated PBMCs, or DNA extracted from either of those sample types. The specimen sequenced was peripheral blood. The TCR comes from a man between 60 and 70 years old with active COVID-19. The chain was built from TRBV7-8 and TRBJ2-3; 12 bases in the junction line up with TRBD1. CDR3 reads: CASSKTGTGGLLSTDTQYF. The nucleotide sequence is given as TGTGCCAGCAGCAAAACCGGGACAGGGGGCCTCTTAAGCACAGATACGCAGTATTTT.